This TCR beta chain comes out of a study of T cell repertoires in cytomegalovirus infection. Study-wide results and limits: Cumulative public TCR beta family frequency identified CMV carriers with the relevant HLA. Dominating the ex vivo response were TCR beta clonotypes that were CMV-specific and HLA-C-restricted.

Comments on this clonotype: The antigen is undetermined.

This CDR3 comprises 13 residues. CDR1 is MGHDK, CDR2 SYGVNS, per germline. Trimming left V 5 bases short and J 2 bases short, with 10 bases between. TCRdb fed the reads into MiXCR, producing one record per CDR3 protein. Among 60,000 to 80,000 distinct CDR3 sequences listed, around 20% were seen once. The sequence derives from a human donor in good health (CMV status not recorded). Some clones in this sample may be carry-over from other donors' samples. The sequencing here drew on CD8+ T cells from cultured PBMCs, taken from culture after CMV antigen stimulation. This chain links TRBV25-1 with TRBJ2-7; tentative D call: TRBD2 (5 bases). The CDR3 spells CASSPGVAYEQYF. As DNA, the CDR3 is TGTGCCAGCAGTCCCGGGGTAGCCTACGAGCAGTACTTC.